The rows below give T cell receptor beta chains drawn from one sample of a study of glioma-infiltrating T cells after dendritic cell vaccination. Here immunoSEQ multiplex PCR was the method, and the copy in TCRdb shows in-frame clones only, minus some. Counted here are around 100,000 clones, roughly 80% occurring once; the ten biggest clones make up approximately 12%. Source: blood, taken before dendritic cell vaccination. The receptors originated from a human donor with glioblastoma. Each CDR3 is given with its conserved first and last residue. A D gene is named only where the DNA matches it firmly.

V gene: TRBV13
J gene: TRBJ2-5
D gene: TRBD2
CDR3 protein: CASSPPGGGEETQYF

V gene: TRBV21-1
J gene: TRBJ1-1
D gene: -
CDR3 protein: CASKSKRQSGRGNTEAFF

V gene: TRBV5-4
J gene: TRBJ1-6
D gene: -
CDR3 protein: CASSLSTEYSPLHF

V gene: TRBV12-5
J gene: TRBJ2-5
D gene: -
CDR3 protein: CASGLKGELGETQYF

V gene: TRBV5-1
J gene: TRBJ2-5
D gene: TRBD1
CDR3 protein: CASSYGTGDLETQYF

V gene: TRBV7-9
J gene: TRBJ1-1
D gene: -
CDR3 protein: CASSLTSSNNPEAFF

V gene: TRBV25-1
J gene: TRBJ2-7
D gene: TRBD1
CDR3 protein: CASSDPGQGRYEQYF

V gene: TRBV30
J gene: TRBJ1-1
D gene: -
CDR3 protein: CAWSVTGTVAFF

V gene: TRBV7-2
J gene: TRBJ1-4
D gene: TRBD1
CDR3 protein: CASSKRDREKLFF

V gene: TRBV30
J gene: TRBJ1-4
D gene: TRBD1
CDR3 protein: CAWSPGQGLTYNEKLFF

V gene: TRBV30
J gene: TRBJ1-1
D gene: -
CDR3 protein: CAWSVPGEAFF

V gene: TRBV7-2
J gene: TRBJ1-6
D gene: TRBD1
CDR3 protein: CASSFEGTEYNSPLHF

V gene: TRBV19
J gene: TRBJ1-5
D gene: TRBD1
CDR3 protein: CASSMGQINQPQHF

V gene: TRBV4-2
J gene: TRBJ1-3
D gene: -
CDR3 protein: CASSQDSSGNTIYF

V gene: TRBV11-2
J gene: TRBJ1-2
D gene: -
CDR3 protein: CASSTWGDYGYTF

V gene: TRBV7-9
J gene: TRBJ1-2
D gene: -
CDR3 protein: CASSLIGGKGYTF

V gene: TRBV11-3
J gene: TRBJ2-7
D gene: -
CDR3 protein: CASSLGAARSSYEQYF

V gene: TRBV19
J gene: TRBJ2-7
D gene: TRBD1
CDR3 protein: CASSIGGTGGSEQYF

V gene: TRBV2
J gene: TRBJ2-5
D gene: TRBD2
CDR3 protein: CASRAWGGGGAQYF

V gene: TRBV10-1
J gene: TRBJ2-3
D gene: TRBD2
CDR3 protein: CASGLAGADTQYF

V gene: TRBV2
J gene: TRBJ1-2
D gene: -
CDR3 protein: CASSETRDWGYTF

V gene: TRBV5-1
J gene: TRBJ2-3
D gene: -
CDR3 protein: CASRTGDSTDTQYF

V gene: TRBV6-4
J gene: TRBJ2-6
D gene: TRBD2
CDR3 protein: CASSGTSSGANVLTF

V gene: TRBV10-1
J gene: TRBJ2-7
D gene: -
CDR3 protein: CASRRGQGYEQYF

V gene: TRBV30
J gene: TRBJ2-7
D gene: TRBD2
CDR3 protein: CAWRKVAGDYEQYF

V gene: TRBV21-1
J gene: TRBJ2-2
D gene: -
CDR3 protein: CARMTGASNTGELFF

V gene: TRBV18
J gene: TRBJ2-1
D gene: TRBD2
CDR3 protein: CASGLAGAQNEFF

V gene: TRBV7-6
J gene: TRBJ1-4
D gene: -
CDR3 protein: CASSLVLGAGEKLFF

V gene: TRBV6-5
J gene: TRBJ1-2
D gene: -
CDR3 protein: CASSSRTDLYGYTF

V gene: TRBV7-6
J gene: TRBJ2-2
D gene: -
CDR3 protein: CASSPYSPQGSGAGELFF

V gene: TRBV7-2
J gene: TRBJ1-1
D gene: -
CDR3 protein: CASSYDRSRTEAFF

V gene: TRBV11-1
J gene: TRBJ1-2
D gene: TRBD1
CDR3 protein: CASSTDRLYGYTF

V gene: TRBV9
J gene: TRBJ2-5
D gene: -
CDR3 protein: CASSVGRGSLSETQYF

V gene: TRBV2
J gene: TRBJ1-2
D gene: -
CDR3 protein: CASSAGVYGYTF

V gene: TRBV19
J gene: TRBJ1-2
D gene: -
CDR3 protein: CASKTPLYGYTF

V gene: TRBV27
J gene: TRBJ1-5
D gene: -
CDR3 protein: CASSLLRIGQPQHF

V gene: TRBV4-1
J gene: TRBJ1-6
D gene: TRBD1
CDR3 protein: CASSQTQGASSPLHF

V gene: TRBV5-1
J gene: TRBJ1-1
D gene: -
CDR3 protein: CASSMQRGTNTEAFF

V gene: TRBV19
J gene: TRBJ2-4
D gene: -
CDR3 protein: CASIDVGVQYF

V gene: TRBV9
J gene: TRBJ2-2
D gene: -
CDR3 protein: CASGRGTNTGELFF